The present T cell receptor (beta chain) was sequenced within a study of T cell repertoires in cytomegalovirus infection. Background on the study: Indicated by public TCR beta signatures were CMV infection and matching HLA type.

General observations from the study: Within the response measured ex vivo, HLA-C-restricted CMV-specific TCR beta clonotypes were dominant. Identification of carriers of CMV plus the relevant HLA was performed using cumulative public TCR beta family frequency.

For this clonotype: Its target is not known.

V shed 5 bases and J 8 bases; nucleotides not matched to a gene: 11. The germline CDR1 and CDR2 sequences are PRHDT and FYEKMQ (reference sequence). This CDR3 region has 15 residues. TCRdb independently ran MiXCR on the reads; one entry per CDR3 protein. The table includes 250,000 or so distinct CDR3 sequences, approximately 17% detected once. Sequences were obtained from CD8+ T cells from PBMCs. The sequence was obtained from a human donor in good health (CMV status not recorded). Some clones in this sample may be carry-over from other donors' samples. J is TRBJ1-2 and V is TRBV13, with 10 bases matching TRBD1. The CDR3 bases are TGTGCCAGCAGCGGGACAGGGGCTCCGCTAGGCGGCTACACCTTC. This sequence encodes CASSGTGAPLGGYTF. Based on the CDR3 plus reference TRBV13 and TRBJ1-2, the full variable domain is AAGVIQSPRHLIKEKRETATLKCYPIPRHDTVYWYQQGPGQDPQFLISFYEKMQSDKGSIPDRFSAQQFSDYHSELNMSSLELGDSALYFCASSGTGAPLGGYTFGSGTRLTVV.